Presented here are 22 T cell receptor beta chains from one specimen sequenced in a study of cytomegalovirus exposure and HLA in healthy donors. With 60 Vbeta and 13 Jbeta primers, the PCR was carried out. Data came from immunoSEQ multiplex PCR; TCRdb stores just in-frame clones and leaves some out. The data show more than 100,000 clones, around 72% seen once. Sequenced sample: PBMCs. These receptors all stem from a woman aged 18-35 years in good health and CMV-seronegative.

V gene TRBV27 combines with J gene TRBJ1-2; TRBD1 aligns across 7 bases. Germline CDR1 and CDR2: MNHEY and SMNVEV (reference sequence). V was clipped by 2 bases and J by 4 bases; unmatched bases: 1. The CDR3 loop spans 13 amino acids. The CDR3 here is CASSLQGGYGYTF. The CDR3 DNA reads as TGTGCCAGCAGTTTACAGGGGGGCTATGGCTACACCTTC.

The V and J genes are TRBV30 and TRBJ2-5; the match to TRBD2 covers 7 bases. The assigned J gene may be wrong: the sequence end matches TRBJ2-7 better. The CDR3 is 16 amino acids. CDR1 GTSNPN and CDR2 SVGIG come from the germline V gene (reference sequence). The CDR3 DNA reads TGTGCCTGGGGAAAAGAGCTAGCGGCCGCTTCCTACGAGCAGTACTTC. It codes for CAWGKELAAASYEQYF.

V is TRBV2 and J is TRBJ1-1, with 9 bases fitting TRBD1. The V gene end was trimmed by 7 bases and the J gene end by 3 bases; junction bases not matched to a gene: 6. The CDR3 consists of 14 residues. Germline CDR1 reads SNHLY; CDR2 reads FYNNEI. The CDR3, as DNA: TGTGCCAGCAACGAGGACAGGGGAGACACTGAAGCTTTCTTT. It yields the protein CASNEDRGDTEAFF.

This clone was recorded only once. The CDR3 bases are TGTGCCAGCTCACCACCAGAGGTAGGCGGCGAGCAGTACTTC. It yields the protein CASSPPEVGGEQYF. The V call is TRBV18, the J call TRBJ2-7, with D unclear. The V and J ends lost 0 bases and 6 bases respectively, with 12 bases between them. Germline V lookup: CDR1 KGHSH, CDR2 LQKENI. CDR3 size: 14 residues.

This clone was observed a few times. This chain links TRBV7-6 with TRBJ1-1; possible D gene TRBD1, 6 bases. CDR1 is SGHVS and CDR2 is FNYEAQ in the germline V gene. Trimming stripped 4 bases from V and 5 bases from J, with 17 bases between. The CDR3 loop spans 15 amino acids. The CDR3 DNA reads TGTGCCAGCAGCTCCCATCTGGGGGCGAAGACTGAAGCTTTCTTT. Translating gives CASSSHLGAKTEAFF. Full variable domain (rest looked up from reference TRBV7-6 and TRBJ1-1): GAGVSQSPRYKVTKRGQDVALRCDPISGHVSLYWYRQALGQGPEFLTYFNYEAQQDKSGLPNDRFSAERPEGSISTLTIQRTEQRDSAMYRCASSSHLGAKTEAFFGQGTRLTVV.

V usage is TRBV5-1 and J usage is TRBJ2-3; TRBD1 is a possible D gene (5 bases). From germline, CDR1 is SGHRS and CDR2 YFSETQ. The CDR3 sequence is 15 residues long. The V end lost 0 bases, the J end lost 0 bases, and 8 bases lay between the germline ends. The CDR3 here is CASSLETASTDTQYF. In DNA form, the CDR3 reads TGCGCCAGCAGCTTGGAGACAGCTAGCACAGATACGCAGTATTTT.

This clone was counted a single time. The J gene is TRBJ2-7, the V gene TRBV20-1; D possibly corresponds to TRBD2 (6 bases). Between the trimmed V and J ends, which lost 7 bases and 9 bases, there was a span of 16 bases. Looked up from germline, CDR1 is DFQATT and CDR2 is SNEGSKA (reference sequence). The CDR3 has 11 residues. The CDR3 spells CSVFGGGGQYF. For the CDR3, the DNA is TGCAGTGTTTTTGGGGGAGGAGGGCAGTACTTC.

This clone was picked up one time. The chain joins TRBV10-3 to TRBJ2-3, with 14 bases that match TRBD2. V was clipped by 4 bases and J by 10 bases; unmatched bases: 4. The germline V gene encodes CDR1 ENHRY and CDR2 SYGVKD. This CDR3 is built from 14 residues. Here the CDR3 DNA reads TGTGCCATCAGTGTGGGACTAGCGGGAGAAGCGCAGTATTTT. This gives the protein CAISVGLAGEAQYF.

V usage is TRBV28 and J usage is TRBJ2-2, with D perhaps matching TRBD2 (5 bases). Germline V CDR1 and CDR2: MDHEN, SYDVKM. Trimming left V 4 bases short and J 3 bases short, with 15 bases between. The CDR3 covers 16 residues. CDR3 coding DNA: TGTGCCAGCAGTTCATTCTCGGACTCATACACCGGGGAGCTGTTTTTT. It encodes CASSSFSDSYTGELFF.

The V and J genes are TRBV2 and TRBJ2-4; 7 positions agree with TRBD2. The CDR3 length is 13 residues. J lost 8 bases, V lost 6 bases, and 7 bases had no gene match. CDR1 and CDR2 (germline): SNHLY, FYNNEI. CDR3 loop: CASRTGRGDIQYF. CDR3 nucleotide sequence: TGTGCCAGCAGGACCGGCCGGGGGGACATTCAGTACTTC. The variable domain in full, completed from reference TRBV2 and TRBJ2-4, reads EPEVTQTPSHQVTQMGQEVILRCVPISNHLYFYWYRQILGQKVEFLVSFYNNEISEKSEIFDDQFSVERPDGSNFTLKIRSTKLEDSAMYFCASRTGRGDIQYFGAGTRLSVL.

The chain recombines TRBV6-6 with TRBJ2-1; no clear D. Trimming cost V 4 bases and J 4 bases, with 14 bases left between them. The CDR3 contains 15 residues. CDR1 and CDR2 from the germline V gene are MNHNY and SVGAGI (reference sequence). Written as DNA, the CDR3 is TGTGCCAGCAGTTCTCTAGAGAGTCCGTACAATGAGCAGTTCTTC. The encoded protein is CASSSLESPYNEQFF.

Ten or more counts support this clone. The genes are TRBV18 and TRBJ2-1; TRBD2 might be the D (5 bases). Germline V gene data show CDR1 as KGHSH and CDR2 as LQKENI. CDR3 length equals 15 residues. The V and J ends lost 3 bases and 3 bases respectively, with 12 bases between them. CDR3 sequence (DNA): TGTGCCAGCTCACCGGACTGGAGTATCTACAATGAGCAGTTCTTC. Translated, it gives CASSPDWSIYNEQFF.

This clone was found a few times. The J gene is TRBJ2-3, the V gene TRBV4-2; 9 nucleotides agree with TRBD2. The germline V gene encodes CDR1 LGHNA and CDR2 YNFKEQ. V trimming: 2 bases; J trimming: 4 bases; junction bases outside the gene matches: 4. CDR3 size: 15 residues. The CDR3 is CASSQSGGRPDTQYF. CDR3 DNA sequence: TGTGCCAGCAGCCAAAGCGGGGGGAGGCCAGATACGCAGTATTTT.

This clone was detected only a few times. The chain links TRBV29-1 to TRBJ2-7; D is undetermined. The CDR3 spans 13 residues. The V and J ends lost 0 bases and 3 bases respectively, with 9 bases between them. The germline gives CDR1 SQVTM, CDR2 ANQGSEA. The CDR3 coding sequence is TGCAGCGTTGAAGAGATTCACGGCTACGAGCAGTACTTC. It yields the protein CSVEEIHGYEQYF.

The rearrangement joins TRBV5-1 to TRBJ1-1; a possible D gene is TRBD1 (6 bases). From germline, CDR1 is SGHRS and CDR2 YFSETQ. V was clipped by 4 bases and J by 0 bases, with 13 bases between them. The CDR3 consists of 15 residues. Here the CDR3 reads CASSGETGMNTEAFF. The CDR3 DNA sequence: TGCGCCAGCAGCGGTGAAACAGGGATGAACACTGAAGCTTTCTTT. The full variable domain, in which reference TRBV5-1 and TRBJ1-1 provide the parts outside the CDR3, is KAGVTQTPRYLIKTRGQQVTLSCSPISGHRSVSWYQQTPGQGLQFLFEYFSETQRNKGNFPGRFSGRQFSNSRSEMNVSTLELGDSALYLCASSGETGMNTEAFFGQGTRLTVV.

The rearrangement joins TRBV5-4 to TRBJ2-2, with D possibly matching TRBD1 (5 bases). Between the trimmed V and J ends, which lost 4 bases and 3 bases, there was a span of 16 bases. Germline assignment: CDR1 SGHNT and CDR2 YYREEE (reference sequence). This CDR3 spans 16 amino acids. The CDR3 is CASSASQGSDTGELFF. In DNA form, the CDR3 reads TGTGCCAGCAGCGCGAGCCAGGGATCGGACACCGGGGAGCTGTTTTTT.

CDR3 DNA: TGCGCCAGCAGCATCGTAGGACAGGGGGCTGGGGCCAACGTCCTGACTTTC. Encoded protein: CASSIVGQGAGANVLTF. This chain joins TRBV5-1 and TRBJ2-6; TRBD1 agrees at 10 bases. Germline V gene data show CDR1 as SGHRS and CDR2 as YFSETQ. The V and J ends lost 4 bases and 2 bases, in that order; junction bases with no gene match: 6. The CDR3 totals 17 residues.

V and J are TRBV6-6 and TRBJ1-2, with a tentative D call TRBD1 (6 bases). CDR1 is MNHNY, CDR2 SVGAGI, per germline (reference sequence). This CDR3 is 14 amino acids long. V was clipped by 0 bases and J by 8 bases, with 13 bases between them. CDR3 bases: TGTGCCAGCAGTTACTCCCCGGACAGTCGGGGCTACACCTTC. Its translation is CASSYSPDSRGYTF.

This clone was recorded only once. J is TRBJ2-2 and V is TRBV5-1; 10 nucleotides match TRBD2. The CDR3 spans 17 residues. With V trimmed by 1 base and J by 2 bases, 5 bases remained unmatched. Germline V gives CDR1 SGHRS, CDR2 YFSETQ. In DNA form, the CDR3 reads TGCGCCAGCAGCTTGCCTACTAGCGGGGCTAACACCGGGGAGCTGTTTTTT. This gives the protein CASSLPTSGANTGELFF.

This clone was observed once. The chain uses TRBV5-1 and TRBJ2-3; 12 bases are a match to TRBD2. The CDR3 runs 19 residues. Trimming cost V 5 bases and J 4 bases; bases outside gene matches: 17. Germline CDR1 SGHRS, CDR2 YFSETQ. The CDR3 region is CASSRQGLAGGPRADTQYF. The DNA for the CDR3 is TGCGCCAGCAGTCGCCAGGGGCTAGCGGGAGGGCCTAGGGCAGATACGCAGTATTTT. The whole variable domain, remainder taken from reference TRBV5-1 and TRBJ2-3, is KAGVTQTPRYLIKTRGQQVTLSCSPISGHRSVSWYQQTPGQGLQFLFEYFSETQRNKGNFPGRFSGRQFSNSRSEMNVSTLELGDSALYLCASSRQGLAGGPRADTQYFGPGTRLTVL.

This clone was detected a few times. This sequence joins TRBV6-1 and TRBJ1-6; D is unresolved. V was shortened by 4 bases and J by 6 bases, with 10 bases between the two germline ends. The CDR3 runs 14 residues. The V gene's germline CDR1 is MNHNS and CDR2 SASEGT. The CDR3 protein is CASSGRSLNSPLHF. In DNA, the CDR3 is TGTGCCAGCAGTGGCAGGTCCCTTAATTCACCCCTCCACTTT.

The chain carries TRBV11-2 and TRBJ2-3, with a weak D call TRBD2 (6 bases). V was clipped by 5 bases and J by 3 bases, with 18 bases between them. This CDR3 has 16 amino acids. CDR1 is SGHAT and CDR2 is FQNNGV in the germline V gene. The CDR3 spells CASSPSSGTGTDTQYF. For the CDR3, the DNA is TGTGCCAGCAGCCCCAGTAGCGGTACGGGGACAGATACGCAGTATTTT. The full variable domain, in which reference TRBV11-2 and TRBJ2-3 provide the parts outside the CDR3, is EAGVAQSPRYKIIEKRQSVAFWCNPISGHATLYWYQQILGQGPKLLIQFQNNGVVDDSQLPKDRFSAERLKGVDSTLKIQPAKLEDSAVYLCASSPSSGTGTDTQYFGPGTRLTVL.